Below, 21 T cell receptor beta chains from the same sample are listed, as sequenced in a study of regulatory T cells in long-lasting Graves disease. The TCR beta library used iRepertoire HTBI primers with Arm-PCR amplification of CDR3. TCRdb analysed the multiplex PCR reads with MiXCR anew, one entry per CDR3 protein. This table holds hundreds of thousands of distinct CDR3 sequences, 15% to 20% found once. Time point in this sample: newly diagnosed GD, antithyroid drugs for less than 3 months. From RNA extracted from PBMCs, the TCR library was made. This sample was shared with a second study, whose subject was T cells in Graves' hyperthyroidism and ophthalmopathy.

The sequences come from peripheral blood mononuclear cells (PBMCs), collected at new diagnosis, from a patient treated with antithyroid drugs. These receptors originate from a young woman with Graves disease.

This clonotype was seen ten or more times. The rearrangement uses TRBV12-3 or TRBV12-4 and TRBJ1-6; D gene unclear. V was trimmed by 3 bases and J by 11 bases, leaving 5 bases between them. CDR3 length: 11 residues. This chain's CDR3 is CASSLYPPLHF. The CDR3 nucleotides are TGTGCCAGCAGTTTGTACCCACCCCTCCACTTT.

This clonotype was detected ten times or more. The genes are TRBV2 and TRBJ2-7; the match to TRBD1 covers 8 bases. The CDR3 length is 15 residues. Looked up from germline, CDR1 is SNHLY and CDR2 is FYNNEI. V shed 3 bases, J shed 6 bases, and the junction held 10 bases outside the gene matches. CDR3 sequence: CASSERQGAFFEQYF. The CDR3 DNA follows: TGTGCCAGCAGTGAGAGGCAGGGGGCGTTCTTCGAGCAGTACTTC.

This clonotype was detected a few times. The DNA for the CDR3 is TGTGCCAGCAGCTCTCATCCGAAAGAGACCCAGTACTTC. Protein sequence: CASSSHPKETQYF. The chain links TRBV9 to TRBJ2-5, with unresolved D. Per the germline V gene, CDR1 is SGDLS and CDR2 is YYNGEE. V shed 4 bases and J shed 3 bases, with 10 bases lying between them. The CDR3 covers 13 residues.

In this sample, this clonotype turned up many times. This chain links TRBV2 with TRBJ2-7; D remains ambiguous. The V end was cut by 7 bases, the J end by 5 bases, with 12 bases between. This CDR3 comprises 12 residues. Germline V lookup: CDR1 SNHLY, CDR2 FYNNEI. CDR3 in DNA: TGTGCCAGCATAGGCCGAACTAACGAGCAGTACTTC. This sequence encodes CASIGRTNEQYF.

This clonotype was detected a few times. The chain combines TRBV19 with TRBJ1-2; TRBD1 aligns across 8 bases. Trimming removed 4 bases from V and 4 bases from J; junction bases left unmatched: 8. The germline V gene encodes CDR1 LNHDA and CDR2 SQIVND (reference sequence). This CDR3 region has 15 residues. CDR3 bases: TGTGCCAGTAGTAACGACGACAGGGGACCCTATGGCTACACCTTC. Its protein product is CASSNDDRGPYGYTF.

This clonotype was detected many times. The chain couples TRBV28 to TRBJ2-7; no clear D. The germline gives CDR1 MDHEN, CDR2 SYDVKM. V was pared by 3 bases and J by 4 bases, with 10 bases between. This CDR3 spans 13 amino acids. The CDR3 nucleotides read TGTGCCAGCAGTTTCCCCCCTCGTTACGAGCAGTACTTC. Its protein product is CASSFPPRYEQYF.

The chain couples TRBV9 to TRBJ2-4; 7 positions match TRBD1. The CDR3 runs 16 residues. Germline V lookup: CDR1 SGDLS, CDR2 YYNGEE. The V segment lost 3 bases and the J segment 0 bases; nucleotides outside the gene matches: 6. DNA for the CDR3: TGTGCCAGCAGCGGACAGGGTACTCTAGCCAAAAACATTCAGTACTTC. It translates to CASSGQGTLAKNIQYF.

The genes are TRBV4-1 and TRBJ2-2; TRBD2 aligns across 7 bases. The V segment lost 4 bases and the J segment 3 bases; nucleotides outside the gene matches: 5. From germline, CDR1 is MGHRA and CDR2 YSYEKL. CDR3 size: 15 residues. The CDR3 here is CASSRDYLYTGELFF. For the CDR3, the DNA is TGCGCCAGCAGCCGGGACTACCTTTACACCGGGGAGCTGTTTTTT.

The chain has TRBV11-2 and TRBJ2-3; D call uncertain. Trimming stripped 5 bases from V and 2 bases from J, with 14 bases between. The germline V gene has CDR1 SGHAT and CDR2 FQNNGV. The CDR3 runs 15 residues. The CDR3 region is CASSLDGYFTDTQYF. The CDR3, as DNA: TGTGCCAGCAGCCTCGACGGGTACTTCACAGATACGCAGTATTTT.

This clonotype was picked up a small number of times. The chain combines TRBV5-8 with TRBJ2-1, with a weak D call TRBD1 (6 bases). The CDR3 extends over 16 amino acids. CDR1 and CDR2 (germline): SGHTS, YDEGEE. V shed 4 bases and J shed 2 bases, with 16 bases lying between them. The DNA of the CDR3 is TGTGCCAGCAGCGTAGTTGATGGGGGCGCCTACAATGAGCAGTTCTTC. It codes for CASSVVDGGAYNEQFF.

To note about this clonotype: Just one base apart from a much larger clone, this may be a read error. This rearrangement joins TRBV10-3 to TRBJ1-1, with 9 bases that match TRBD1. Germline V CDR1 and CDR2: ENHRY, SYGVKD. The CDR3 loop spans 14 amino acids. This chain's CDR3 is CVITSTGGNTEAFF. DNA for the CDR3: TGTGTCATCACTTCGACAGGGGGAAACACTGAAGCTTTCTTT.

This clonotype was seen ten or more times. The CDR3 sequence: CASSSGQTEAFF. In DNA, the CDR3 is TGTGCCAGCAGCTCGGGACAGACTGAAGCTTTCTTT. The chain is built from TRBV7-3 and TRBJ1-1; 7 bases align to TRBD1. There are 12 residues in the CDR3. Trimming removed 4 bases from V and 5 bases from J; junction bases left unmatched: 1. Germline V lookup: CDR1 SGHTA, CDR2 FQGTGA. Together with reference TRBV7-3 and TRBJ1-1, the CDR3 gives the full variable domain: GAGVSQTPSNKVTEKGKYVELRCDPISGHTALYWYRQSLGQGPEFLIYFQGTGAADDSGLPNDRFFAVRPEGSVSTLKIQRTERGDSAVYLCASSSGQTEAFFGQGTRLTVV.

This clonotype was detected only a few times. This sequence may be a read error, since a much larger clone differs from it by one base. The gene calls are TRBV18 and TRBJ2-5, with D hard to call. Germline V gene lookup returns CDR1 KGHSH and CDR2 LQKENI. The length of the CDR3 is 13 residues. For the CDR3, the DNA is TGTGCCGGCTCACCCCGGGCCCAAGAGACCCAGTACTTC. It is translated as CAGSPRAQETQYF.

This chain uses TRBV19 with TRBJ2-5, with no clear D. This CDR3 region has 15 residues. Trimming removed 1 base from V and 4 bases from J, with 13 bases in between. Germline assignment: CDR1 LNHDA and CDR2 SQIVND (reference sequence). CDR3 amino acids: CASSIGNSFAETQYF. Written as DNA, the CDR3 is TGTGCCAGTAGTATAGGTAATAGCTTCGCAGAGACCCAGTACTTC.

There are a few counts of this clonotype. At one of its ends the junction is not consistent with the germline gene, which may arise from a read error. The gene calls are TRBV28 and TRBJ1-1; D not resolved. The CDR3 runs 14 residues. Germline CDR1 and CDR2: MDHEN and SYDVKM. In nucleotides, the CDR3 is TGTGCCAGCAGCCCGATGACGGTAAACACTGAAGCTTCCTTT. This encodes CASSPMTVNTEASF.

There are a few counts of this clonotype. The chain combines TRBV7-6 with TRBJ2-7; the D is unclear. Germline values: CDR1 SGHVS, CDR2 FNYEAQ. V lost 6 bases and J 2 bases, leaving 14 bases between the germline ends. This CDR3 spans 14 amino acids. The DNA for the CDR3 is TGTGCCAGCAGGCCGGGCTTGCATACCTACGAGCAGTACTTC. Residues: CASRPGLHTYEQYF.

Points on this clonotype: A junction boundary mismatches the germline segment, possibly from a read error. The rearrangement uses TRBV18 and TRBJ2-7; perhaps D is TRBD1 or TRBD2 (5 bases each). The CDR3 is made up of 14 amino acids. Germline CDR1 and CDR2: KGHSH and LQKENI. The CDR3 sequence: CASSLRDGLYEQCF. CDR3 coding DNA: TGTGCCAGCTCACTAAGGGACGGACTCTACGAGCAGTGCTTC. Supplemented by reference TRBV18 and TRBJ2-7, the full variable domain reads NAGVMQNPRHLVRRRGQEARLRCSPMKGHSHVYWYRQLPEEGLKFMVYLQKENIIDESGMPKERFSAEFPKEGPSILRIQQVVRGDSAAYFCASSLRDGLYEQCFGPGTRLTVT.

This clonotype was seen a few times. The rearrangement links TRBV15 to TRBJ2-7, with TRBD2 as a possible D gene (6 bases). Trimming left V 0 bases short and J 7 bases short, with 13 bases between. The length of the CDR3 is 14 residues. Germline V CDR1 and CDR2: LNHNV, YYDKDF (reference sequence). As DNA, the CDR3 is TGTGCCACCAGCAGAGATCTTGCAGGGAGGGAGCAGTACTTC. Translation gives CATSRDLAGREQYF.

This clonotype occurred many times. The chain employs TRBV6-2 or TRBV6-3 and TRBJ2-5; 9 bases fit TRBD2. Germline V gene sequence: CDR1 MNHEY, CDR2 SVGEGT. CDR3 length: 16 amino acids. With 4 bases clipped from V and 1 base from J, the junction kept 7 bases outside the gene matches. The CDR3 region is CASSWSVSGSQETQYF. As DNA, the CDR3 is TGTGCCAGCAGTTGGAGTGTTAGCGGGAGCCAAGAGACCCAGTACTTC.

This clonotype has just a few counts. The gene calls are TRBV30 and TRBJ2-1; 9 bases line up with TRBD2. The length of the CDR3 is 14 residues. CDR1 GTSNPN and CDR2 SVGIG come from the germline V gene (reference sequence). The junction had 7 bases not matched to a gene; V was cut back by 5 bases and J by 5 bases. CDR3: CAWGRASGNNEQFF. In DNA form, the CDR3 reads TGTGCCTGGGGGAGGGCTAGCGGGAACAATGAGCAGTTCTTC.

This clonotype occurred a few times. CDR3 loop: CASRLIRGVGNQPQHF. CDR3 nucleotides: TGTGCCAGCAGGCTGATTAGGGGGGTTGGCAATCAGCCCCAGCATTTT. This chain links TRBV6-1 with TRBJ1-5, with D maybe TRBD1 (6 bases). The germline V and J ends were trimmed by 6 bases and 2 bases, with 17 bases remaining between them. This CDR3 spans 16 amino acids. Per the germline V gene, CDR1 is MNHNS and CDR2 is SASEGT.